A single sample is the source of the 6 T cell receptor beta chains below, sequenced in a study of T cells after yellow fever vaccination. TCRdb passed the 5' RACE reads through MiXCR, listing each CDR3 protein once. The sample lists about 300,000 distinct CDR3 sequences; approximately 4.2% were seen once. The sequencing here drew on PBMCs, taken 5 days after the yellow fever booster vaccination. The source of these receptors is a man between 18 and 29 years old who received the YFV17D yellow fever vaccine.

This clonotype has at least ten counts. The chain recombines TRBV20-1 with TRBJ1-1; D is undetermined. CDR1 is DFQATT and CDR2 is SNEGSKA in the germline V gene (reference sequence). This CDR3 spans 15 amino acids. V was trimmed by 4 bases and J by 0 bases, leaving 15 bases between them. CDR3 amino acids: CSAKELGRLNTEAFF. CDR3 nucleotides: TGCAGTGCTAAGGAGCTTGGGCGGCTGAACACTGAAGCTTTCTTT.

This clonotype was detected ten times or more. The chain is built from TRBV7-2 and TRBJ2-4; unclear D gene. The V gene's germline CDR1 is SGHTA and CDR2 FQGNSA. This CDR3 is 14 amino acids long. Trimming shortened V by 3 bases and J by 1 base, and 7 bases separated the two germline ends. In nucleotides, the CDR3 is TGTGCCAGCAGCTTTGGGTTGGCCAAAAACATTCAGTACTTC. Translated, it gives CASSFGLAKNIQYF.

In this sample, this clonotype turned up a few times. The chain couples TRBV27 to TRBJ2-1; TRBD2 matches at 7 bases. The germline gives CDR1 MNHEY, CDR2 SMNVEV (reference sequence). CDR3 length equals 13 residues. The J segment lost 6 bases and the V segment lost 9 bases, leaving 8 bases of the junction unmatched. CDR3 region: CASTESGTNEQFF. The CDR3 DNA is TGTGCCAGTACTGAGAGCGGGACCAATGAGCAGTTCTTC.

The sample holds a few counts of this clonotype. The V call is TRBV12-3 or TRBV12-4, the J call TRBJ1-6; D ambiguous. The CDR3 extends over 14 amino acids. Trimming left V 6 bases short and J 9 bases short, with 15 bases between. In DNA form, the CDR3 reads TGTGCCAGCAGACACGACCGATCGGGTTCACCCCTCCACTTT. This codes for CASRHDRSGSPLHF.

This clonotype was seen at least ten times. The chain carries TRBV5-1 and TRBJ2-7; D may be TRBD1 (6 bases). The germline V gene has CDR1 SGHRS and CDR2 YFSETQ. This CDR3 has 15 amino acids. Trimming left V 0 bases short and J 7 bases short, with 17 bases between. The CDR3 is CASSLDPAGVGEQYV. For the CDR3, the DNA is TGCGCCAGCAGCTTGGACCCGGCAGGGGTGGGGGAGCAGTACGTC.

This clonotype came up a few times. The J gene is TRBJ2-2, the V gene TRBV7-2; 7 nucleotides line up with TRBD2. This CDR3 comprises 15 residues. J was trimmed by 1 base and V by 5 bases; bases with no gene match: 4. Looked up from germline, CDR1 is SGHTA and CDR2 is FQGNSA. CDR3: CASSPGGGNTGELFF. As DNA, the CDR3 is TGTGCCAGCAGCCCCGGCGGGGGGAACACCGGGGAGCTGTTTTTT.